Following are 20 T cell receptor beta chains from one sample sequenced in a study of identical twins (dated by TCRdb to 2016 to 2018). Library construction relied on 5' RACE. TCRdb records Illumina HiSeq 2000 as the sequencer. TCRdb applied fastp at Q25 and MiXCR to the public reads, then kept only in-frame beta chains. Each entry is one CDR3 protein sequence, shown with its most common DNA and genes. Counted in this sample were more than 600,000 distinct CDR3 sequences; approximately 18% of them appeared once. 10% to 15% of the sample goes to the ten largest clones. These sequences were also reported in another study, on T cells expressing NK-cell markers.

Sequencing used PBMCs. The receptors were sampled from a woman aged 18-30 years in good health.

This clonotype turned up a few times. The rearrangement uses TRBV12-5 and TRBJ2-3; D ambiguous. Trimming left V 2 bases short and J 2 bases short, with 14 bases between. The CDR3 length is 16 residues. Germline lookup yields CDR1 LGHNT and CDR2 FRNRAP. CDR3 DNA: TGTGCTAGTGGTTTGCCCACCGGTGAGCCCACAGATACGCAGTATTTT. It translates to CASGLPTGEPTDTQYF.

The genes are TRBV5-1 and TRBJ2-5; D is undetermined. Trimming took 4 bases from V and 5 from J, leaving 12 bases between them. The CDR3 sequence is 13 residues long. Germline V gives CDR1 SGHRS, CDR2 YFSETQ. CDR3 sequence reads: CASSIDSWETQYF. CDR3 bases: TGCGCCAGCAGCATCGACTCGTGGGAGACCCAGTACTTC.

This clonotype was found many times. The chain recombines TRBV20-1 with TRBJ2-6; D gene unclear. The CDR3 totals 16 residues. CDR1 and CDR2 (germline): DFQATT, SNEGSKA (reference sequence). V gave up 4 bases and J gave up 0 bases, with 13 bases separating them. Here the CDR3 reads CSANDRRSSGANVLTF. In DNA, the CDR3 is TGCAGTGCTAATGATCGACGGAGCTCTGGGGCCAACGTCCTGACTTTC.

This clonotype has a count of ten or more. The CDR3 is CSGDMAGLRTDTQYF. The CDR3 DNA follows: TGCAGCGGGGACATGGCGGGATTAAGGACAGATACGCAGTATTTT. The chain couples TRBV29-1 to TRBJ2-3, with D perhaps matching TRBD1 or TRBD2 (6 bases each). From germline, CDR1 is SQVTM and CDR2 ANQGSEA. The CDR3 loop spans 15 amino acids. Trimming took off 7 bases at V and 3 bases at J, with 20 bases between the two ends.

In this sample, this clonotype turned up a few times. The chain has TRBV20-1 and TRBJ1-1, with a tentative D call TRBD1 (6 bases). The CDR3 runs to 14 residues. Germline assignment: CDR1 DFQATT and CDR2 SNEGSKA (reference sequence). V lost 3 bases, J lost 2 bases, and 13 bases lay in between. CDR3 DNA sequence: TGCAGTGCTAGGACACAGGGTTCTAACACTGAAGCTTTCTTT. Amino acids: CSARTQGSNTEAFF.

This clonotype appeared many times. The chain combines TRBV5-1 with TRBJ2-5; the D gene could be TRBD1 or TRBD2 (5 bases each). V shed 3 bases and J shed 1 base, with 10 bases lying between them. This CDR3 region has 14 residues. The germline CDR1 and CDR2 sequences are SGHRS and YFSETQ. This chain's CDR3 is CASSSGTSQETQYF. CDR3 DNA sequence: TGCGCCAGCAGCTCCGGGACGTCCCAAGAGACCCAGTACTTC.

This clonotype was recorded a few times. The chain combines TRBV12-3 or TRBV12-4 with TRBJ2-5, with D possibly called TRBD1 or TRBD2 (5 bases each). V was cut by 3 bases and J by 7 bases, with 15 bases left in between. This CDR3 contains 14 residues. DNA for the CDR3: TGTGCCAGCAGTTTCTCTGGGAGCAGGGTGACCCAGTACTTC. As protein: CASSFSGSRVTQYF.

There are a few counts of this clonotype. The CDR3 region is CASSLALAATGDHEQFF. The CDR3, as DNA: TGTGCCAGCAGCTTAGCTCTAGCGGCAACTGGGGACCATGAGCAGTTCTTC. The genes are TRBV7-8 and TRBJ2-1; TRBD2 matches at 7 bases. Looked up from germline, CDR1 is SGHVS and CDR2 is FQNEAQ. This CDR3 contains 17 residues. J was trimmed by 8 bases and V by 0 bases; bases with no gene match: 13.

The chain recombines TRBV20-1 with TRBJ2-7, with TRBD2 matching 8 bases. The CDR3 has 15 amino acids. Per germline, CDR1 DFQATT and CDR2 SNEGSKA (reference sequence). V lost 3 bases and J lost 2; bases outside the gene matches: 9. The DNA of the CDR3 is TGCAGTGCTAGCCGAACCGGGACTAGTCCCTACGAGCAGTACTTC. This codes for CSASRTGTSPYEQYF.

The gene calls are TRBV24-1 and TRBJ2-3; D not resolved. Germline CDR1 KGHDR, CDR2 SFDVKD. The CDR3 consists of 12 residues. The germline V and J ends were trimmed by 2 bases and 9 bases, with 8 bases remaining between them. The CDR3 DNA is TGTGCCACCAGTGATTCTGCTAGAACGCAGTATTTT. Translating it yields CATSDSARTQYF.

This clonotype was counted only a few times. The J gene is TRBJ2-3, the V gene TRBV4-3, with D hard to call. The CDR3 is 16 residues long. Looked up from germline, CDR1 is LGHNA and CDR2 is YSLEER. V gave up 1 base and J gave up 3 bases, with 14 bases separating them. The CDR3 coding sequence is TGCGCCAGCAGCCAAGGGCCCGTGTCTCGGACAGATACGCAGTATTTT. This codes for CASSQGPVSRTDTQYF.

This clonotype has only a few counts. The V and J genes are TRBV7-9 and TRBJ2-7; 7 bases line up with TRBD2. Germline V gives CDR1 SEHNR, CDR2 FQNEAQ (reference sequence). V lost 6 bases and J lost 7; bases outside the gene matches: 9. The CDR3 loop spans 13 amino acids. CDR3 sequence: CASRLGDYGEQYF. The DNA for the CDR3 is TGTGCCAGCAGGTTGGGGGACTACGGGGAGCAGTACTTC.

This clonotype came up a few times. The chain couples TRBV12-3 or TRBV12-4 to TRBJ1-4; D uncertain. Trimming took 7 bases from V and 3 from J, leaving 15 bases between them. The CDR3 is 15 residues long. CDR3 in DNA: TGTGCCAGCACCCCAGGAGATCCAGCTAATGAAAAACTGTTTTTT. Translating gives CASTPGDPANEKLFF.

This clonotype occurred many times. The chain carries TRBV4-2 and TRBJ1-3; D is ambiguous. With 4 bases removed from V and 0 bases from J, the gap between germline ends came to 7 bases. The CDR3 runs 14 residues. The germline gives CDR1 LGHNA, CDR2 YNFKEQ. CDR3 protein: CASSPGDSGNTIYF. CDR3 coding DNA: TGTGCCAGCAGCCCCGGTGACTCTGGAAACACCATATATTTT.

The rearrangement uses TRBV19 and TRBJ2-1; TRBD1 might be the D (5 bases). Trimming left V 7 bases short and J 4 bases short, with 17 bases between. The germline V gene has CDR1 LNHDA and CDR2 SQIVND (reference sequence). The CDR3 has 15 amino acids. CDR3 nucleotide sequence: TGTGCCAGTACGACCCAGGGTGGGCCATACAATGAGCAGTTCTTC. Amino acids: CASTTQGGPYNEQFF. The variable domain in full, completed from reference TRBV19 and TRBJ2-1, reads DGGITQSPKYLFRKEGQNVTLSCEQNLNHDAMYWYRQDPGQGLRLIYYSQIVNDFQKGDIAEGYSVSREKKESFPLTVTSAQKNPTAFYLCASTTQGGPYNEQFFGPGTRLTVL.

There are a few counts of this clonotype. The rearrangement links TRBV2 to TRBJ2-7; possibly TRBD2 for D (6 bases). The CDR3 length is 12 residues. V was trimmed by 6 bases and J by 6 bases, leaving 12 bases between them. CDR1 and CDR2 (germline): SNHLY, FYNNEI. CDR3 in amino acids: CASSAWRGEQYF. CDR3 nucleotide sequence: TGTGCCAGCAGCGCCTGGAGGGGCGAGCAGTACTTC.

The CDR3 reads CASNSRTGRRTGELFF. Written as DNA, the CDR3 is TGTGCCAGCAACTCCCGGACAGGGAGAAGGACCGGGGAGCTGTTTTTT. The chain joins TRBV6-2 or TRBV6-3 to TRBJ2-2; 8 bases align to TRBD1. The CDR3 loop spans 16 amino acids. J gave up 5 bases and V 7 bases, and 12 bases lay outside the gene matches. From germline, CDR1 is MNHEY and CDR2 SVGEGT.

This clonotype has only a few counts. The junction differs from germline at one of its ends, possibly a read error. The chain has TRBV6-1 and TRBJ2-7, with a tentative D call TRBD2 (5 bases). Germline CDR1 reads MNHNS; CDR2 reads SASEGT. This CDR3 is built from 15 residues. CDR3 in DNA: TGTGCCAGCAGTCGCGGGTCACACCTCTCCCACGAGCAGTACTTC. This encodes CASSRGSHLSHEQYF.

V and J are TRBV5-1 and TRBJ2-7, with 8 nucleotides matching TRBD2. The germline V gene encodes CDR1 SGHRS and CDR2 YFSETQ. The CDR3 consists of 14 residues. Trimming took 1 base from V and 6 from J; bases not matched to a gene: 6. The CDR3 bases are TGCGCCAGCAGCTTGCTGGGACTAGTTGCCGAGCAGTACTTC. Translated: CASSLLGLVAEQYF.

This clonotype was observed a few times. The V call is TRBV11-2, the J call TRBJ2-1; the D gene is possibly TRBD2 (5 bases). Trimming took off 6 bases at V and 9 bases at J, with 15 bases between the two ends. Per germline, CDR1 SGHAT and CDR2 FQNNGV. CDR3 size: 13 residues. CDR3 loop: CASRPTWAGEQFF. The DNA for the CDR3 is TGTGCCAGCAGACCGACCTGGGCGGGTGAGCAGTTCTTC.